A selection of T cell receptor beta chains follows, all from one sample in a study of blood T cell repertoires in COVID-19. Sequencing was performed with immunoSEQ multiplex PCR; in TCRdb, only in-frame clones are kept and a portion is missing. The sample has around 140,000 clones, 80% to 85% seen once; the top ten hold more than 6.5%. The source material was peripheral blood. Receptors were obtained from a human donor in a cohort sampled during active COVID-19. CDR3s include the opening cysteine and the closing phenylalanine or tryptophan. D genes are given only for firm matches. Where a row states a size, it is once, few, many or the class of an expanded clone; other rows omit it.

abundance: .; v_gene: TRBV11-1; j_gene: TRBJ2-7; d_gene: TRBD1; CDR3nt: TGTGCCAGCAGCCTCGGACAGGGTCGGGGCGAGCAGTACTTC; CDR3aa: CASSLGQGRGEQYF
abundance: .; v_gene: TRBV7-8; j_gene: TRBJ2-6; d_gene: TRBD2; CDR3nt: TGTGCCAGCAGCTCGGGACTAGCTTCGCCCAACGTCCTGACTTTC; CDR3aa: CASSSGLASPNVLTF
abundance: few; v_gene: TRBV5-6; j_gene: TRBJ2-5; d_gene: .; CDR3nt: TGTGCCAGCAGTCCGGACTGGGAGACCCAGTACTTC; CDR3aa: CASSPDWETQYF
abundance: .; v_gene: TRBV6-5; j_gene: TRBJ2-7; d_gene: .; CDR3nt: TGTGCCAGCAGGACCGATGGCGGGACCCCCTACGAGCAGTACTTC; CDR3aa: CASRTDGGTPYEQYF
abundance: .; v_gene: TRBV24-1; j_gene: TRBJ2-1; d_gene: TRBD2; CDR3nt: TGTGCCACCAGTGACGCACTAGCGGGAAGCTACAATGAGCAGTTCTTC; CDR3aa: CATSDALAGSYNEQFF
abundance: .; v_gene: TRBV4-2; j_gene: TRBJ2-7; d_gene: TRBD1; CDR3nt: TGTGCCAGCAGCCAAGTCGACAGGGGGACCTACGAGCAGTACTTC; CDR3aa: CASSQVDRGTYEQYF
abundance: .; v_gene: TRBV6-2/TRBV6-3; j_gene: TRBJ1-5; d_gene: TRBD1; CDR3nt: TGTGCCAGCAGTAGGGGACAGGGATCAGGTCAGCCCCAGCATTTT; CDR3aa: CASSRGQGSGQPQHF
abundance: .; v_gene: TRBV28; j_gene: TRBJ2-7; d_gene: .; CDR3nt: TGTGCCAGCAGCCCCCGCCAGCTAGCGAAACCCTACGAGCAGTACTTC; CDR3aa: CASSPRQLAKPYEQYF
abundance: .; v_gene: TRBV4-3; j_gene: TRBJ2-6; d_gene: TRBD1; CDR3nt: TGCGCCAGCAGCGACAGGGTAGGGGGCTCTGGGGCCAACGTCCTGACTTTC; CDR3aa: CASSDRVGGSGANVLTF
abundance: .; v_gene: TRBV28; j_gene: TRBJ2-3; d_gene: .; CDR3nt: TGTGCCAGCAGGTTAACCCTTAGCGGACGCACAGATACGCAGTATTTT; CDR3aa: CASRLTLSGRTDTQYF
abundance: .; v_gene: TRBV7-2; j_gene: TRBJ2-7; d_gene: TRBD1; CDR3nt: TGTGCCAGCAGCTTGGGGGACAGGCCCTACGAGCAGTACTTC; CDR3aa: CASSLGDRPYEQYF
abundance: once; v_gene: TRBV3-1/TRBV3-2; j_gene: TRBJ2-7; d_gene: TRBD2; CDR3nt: TGTGCCAGCAGCCAGGGCCGACTAGCGGGGCCTTACGGGCAGTACTTC; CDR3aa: CASSQGRLAGPYGQYF
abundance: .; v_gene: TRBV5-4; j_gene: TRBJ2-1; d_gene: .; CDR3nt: TGTGCCAGCAGCTTGGCCTCTGGGCTATCCTACAATGAGCAGTTCTTC; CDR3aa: CASSLASGLSYNEQFF
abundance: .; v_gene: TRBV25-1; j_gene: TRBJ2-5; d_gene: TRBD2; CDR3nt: TGTGCCAGCAGTGAACGCCGGACTAGCGGGACGCAAGAGACCCAGTACTTC; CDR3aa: CASSERRTSGTQETQYF
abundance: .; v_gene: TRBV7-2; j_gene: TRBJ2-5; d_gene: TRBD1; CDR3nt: TGTGCCACCACAGGGGCACCTACGGGAGAGACCCAGTACTTC; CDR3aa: CATTGAPTGETQYF
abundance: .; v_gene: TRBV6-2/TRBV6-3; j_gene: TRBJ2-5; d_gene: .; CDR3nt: TGTGCCAGCAGTTCGAGCAGGAATCTACAAGAGACCCAGTACTTC; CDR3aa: CASSSSRNLQETQYF
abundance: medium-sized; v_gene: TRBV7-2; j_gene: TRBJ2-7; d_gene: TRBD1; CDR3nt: TGTGCCAGCAGCCGCGACAGGGGAGGATCCGAGCAGTACTTC; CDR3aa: CASSRDRGGSEQYF
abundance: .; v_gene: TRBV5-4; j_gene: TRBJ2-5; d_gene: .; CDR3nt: TGTGCCAGCAGCTTGGGCGGGGCGCAAAGCCAGGAGACCCAGTACTTC; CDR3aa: CASSLGGAQSQETQYF
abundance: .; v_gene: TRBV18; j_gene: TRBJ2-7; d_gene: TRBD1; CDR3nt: TGTGCCAGCTCACCCGGGACAGGGGCTAGCGAGCAGTACTTC; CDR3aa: CASSPGTGASEQYF
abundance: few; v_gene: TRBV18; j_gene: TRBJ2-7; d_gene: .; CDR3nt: TGTGCCAGCTCCCCTAGTGATGCTCCTTACGAGCAGTACTTC; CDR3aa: CASSPSDAPYEQYF
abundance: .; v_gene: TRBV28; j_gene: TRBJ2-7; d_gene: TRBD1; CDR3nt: TGTGCCAGCAGCCCCCCCCTAGCTTACAGGGGAGCCTACGAGCAGTACTTC; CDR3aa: CASSPPLAYRGAYEQYF
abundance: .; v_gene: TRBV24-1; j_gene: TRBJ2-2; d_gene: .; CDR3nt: TGTGCCACCAGTGATGCGCAGGGTCCCGGGGAGCTGTTTTTT; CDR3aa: CATSDAQGPGELFF
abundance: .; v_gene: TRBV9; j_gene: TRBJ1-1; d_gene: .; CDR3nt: TGTGCCAGCAGCGTTAGCCTCGGGGACACTGAAGCTTTCTTT; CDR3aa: CASSVSLGDTEAFF
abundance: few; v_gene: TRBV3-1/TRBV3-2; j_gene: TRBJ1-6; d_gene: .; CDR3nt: TGTGCCAGCAGCCAAGATCTCCCGGGGTGGCGTTCACCCCTCCACTTT; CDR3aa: CASSQDLPGWRSPLHF
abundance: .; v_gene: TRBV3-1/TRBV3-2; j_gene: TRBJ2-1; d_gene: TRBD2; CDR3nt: TGTGCCAGCAGCCAAGATTGGGCGGGAGGTTCCTACAATGAGCAGTTCTTC; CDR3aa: CASSQDWAGGSYNEQFF
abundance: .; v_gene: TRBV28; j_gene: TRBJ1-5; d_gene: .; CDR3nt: TGTGCCAGCAGTCCCCGGGACAACCGGAATCAGCCCCAGCATTTT; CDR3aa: CASSPRDNRNQPQHF
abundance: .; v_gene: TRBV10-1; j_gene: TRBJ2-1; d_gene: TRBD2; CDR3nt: TGCGCCAGCGGGGGACTAGCGGGAGTCAATGAGCAGTTCTTC; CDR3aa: CASGGLAGVNEQFF
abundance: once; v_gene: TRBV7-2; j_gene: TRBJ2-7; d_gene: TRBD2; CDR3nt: TGTGCCAGCAGCGCGGGACTAGCGGAAAGCTACGAGCAGTACTTC; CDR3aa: CASSAGLAESYEQYF